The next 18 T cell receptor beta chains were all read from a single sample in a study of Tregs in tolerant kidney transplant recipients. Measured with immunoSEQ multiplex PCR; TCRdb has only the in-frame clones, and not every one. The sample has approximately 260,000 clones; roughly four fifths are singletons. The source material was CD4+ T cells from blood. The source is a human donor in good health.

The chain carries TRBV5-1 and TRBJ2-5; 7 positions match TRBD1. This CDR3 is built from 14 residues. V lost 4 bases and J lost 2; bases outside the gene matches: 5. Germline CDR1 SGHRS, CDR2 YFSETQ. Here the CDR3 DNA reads TGCGCCAGCAGCGCGACAGGGCGACAAGAGACCCAGTACTTC. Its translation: CASSATGRQETQYF. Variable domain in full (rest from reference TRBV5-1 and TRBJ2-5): KAGVTQTPRYLIKTRGQQVTLSCSPISGHRSVSWYQQTPGQGLQFLFEYFSETQRNKGNFPGRFSGRQFSNSRSEMNVSTLELGDSALYLCASSATGRQETQYFGPGTRLLVL.

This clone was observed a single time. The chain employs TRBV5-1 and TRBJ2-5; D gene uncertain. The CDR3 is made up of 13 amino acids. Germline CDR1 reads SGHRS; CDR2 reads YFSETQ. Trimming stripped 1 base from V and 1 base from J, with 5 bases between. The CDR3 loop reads CASSLYIQETQYF. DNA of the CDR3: TGCGCCAGCAGCTTGTACATCCAAGAGACCCAGTACTTC.

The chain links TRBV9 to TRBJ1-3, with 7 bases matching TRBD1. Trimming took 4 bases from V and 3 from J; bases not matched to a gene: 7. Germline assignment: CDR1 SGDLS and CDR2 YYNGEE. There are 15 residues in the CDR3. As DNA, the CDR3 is TGTGCCAGCAGCCCGGGACAGCCCCGTGGAAACACCATATATTTT. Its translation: CASSPGQPRGNTIYF.

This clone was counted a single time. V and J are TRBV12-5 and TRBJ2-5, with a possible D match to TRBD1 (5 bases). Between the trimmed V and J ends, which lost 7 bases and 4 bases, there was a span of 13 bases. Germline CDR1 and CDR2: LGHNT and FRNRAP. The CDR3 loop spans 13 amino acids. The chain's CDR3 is CASANSQGETQYF. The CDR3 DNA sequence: TGTGCTAGTGCCAATTCCCAGGGAGAGACCCAGTACTTC.

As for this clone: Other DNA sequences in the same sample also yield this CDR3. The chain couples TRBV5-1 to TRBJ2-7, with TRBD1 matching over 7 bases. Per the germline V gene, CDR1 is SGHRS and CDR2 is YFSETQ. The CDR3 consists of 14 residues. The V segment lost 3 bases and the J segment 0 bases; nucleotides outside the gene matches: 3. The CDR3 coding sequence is TGCGCCAGCAGCTCGGACAGGAGCTCCTACGAGCAGTACTTC. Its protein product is CASSSDRSSYEQYF.

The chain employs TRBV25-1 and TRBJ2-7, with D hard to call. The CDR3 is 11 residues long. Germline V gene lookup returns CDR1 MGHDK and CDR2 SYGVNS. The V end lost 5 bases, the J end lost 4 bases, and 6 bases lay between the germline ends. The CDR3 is CASSTFYEQYF. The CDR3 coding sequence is TGTGCCAGCAGTACTTTTTACGAGCAGTACTTC.

CDR3 coding DNA: TGCGCCAGCAGCTTTCCAGGGGTGGGCTCTGGGGCCAACGTCCTGACTTTC. This gives the protein CASSFPGVGSGANVLTF. The V and J genes are TRBV5-1 and TRBJ2-6; the D gene is possibly TRBD1 (6 bases). The V and J ends lost 2 bases and 0 bases respectively, with 12 bases between them. Germline V gene lookup returns CDR1 SGHRS and CDR2 YFSETQ. The CDR3 is 17 residues long.

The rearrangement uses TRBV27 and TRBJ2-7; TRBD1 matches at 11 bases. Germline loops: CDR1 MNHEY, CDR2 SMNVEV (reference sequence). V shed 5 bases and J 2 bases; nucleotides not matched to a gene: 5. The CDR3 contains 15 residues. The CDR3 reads CASSKGQGGPYEQYF. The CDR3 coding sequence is TGTGCCAGCAGTAAGGGACAGGGGGGCCCCTACGAGCAGTACTTC.

The CDR3 loop reads CASSLAPGQGYEQYF. In DNA, the CDR3 is TGTGCCAGCAGCTTAGCACCGGGACAGGGCTACGAGCAGTACTTC. The chain uses TRBV7-2 and TRBJ2-5; 9 positions agree with TRBD1. Judging by the DNA end, TRBJ2-7 fits better; the J call may be wrong. The germline CDR1 and CDR2 sequences are SGHTA and FQGNSA. The CDR3 consists of 15 residues.

CDR3 protein: CASSAHSGTSGGARQFF. Here the CDR3 DNA reads TGTGCCAGCAGCGCACACTCCGGGACTAGCGGGGGGGCCAGGCAGTTCTTC. The chain couples TRBV9 to TRBJ2-1, with TRBD2 matching 16 bases. V shed 3 bases, J shed 12 bases, and the junction held 12 bases outside the gene matches. Germline CDR1 and CDR2: SGDLS and YYNGEE. The CDR3 length is 17 residues.

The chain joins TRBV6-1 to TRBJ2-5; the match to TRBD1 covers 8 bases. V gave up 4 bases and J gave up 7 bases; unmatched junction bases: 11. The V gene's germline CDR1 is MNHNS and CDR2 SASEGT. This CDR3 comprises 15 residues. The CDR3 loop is CASSAGTDRGGTQYF. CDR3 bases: TGTGCCAGCAGTGCCGGGACCGACAGGGGAGGGACCCAGTACTTC.

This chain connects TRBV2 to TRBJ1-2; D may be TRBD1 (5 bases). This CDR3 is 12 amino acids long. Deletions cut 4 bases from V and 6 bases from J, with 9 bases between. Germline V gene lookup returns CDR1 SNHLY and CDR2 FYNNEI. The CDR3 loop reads CASSVQGNGYTF. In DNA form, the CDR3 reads TGTGCCAGCAGTGTGCAGGGTAATGGCTACACCTTC.

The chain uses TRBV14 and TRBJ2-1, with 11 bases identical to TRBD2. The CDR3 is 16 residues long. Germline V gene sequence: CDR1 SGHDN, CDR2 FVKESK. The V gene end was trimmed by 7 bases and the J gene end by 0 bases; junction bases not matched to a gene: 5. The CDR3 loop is CASTLLAGGSYNEQFF. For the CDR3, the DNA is TGTGCCAGCACCCTTCTAGCGGGAGGCTCCTACAATGAGCAGTTCTTC. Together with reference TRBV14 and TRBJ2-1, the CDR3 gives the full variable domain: EAGVTQFPSHSVIEKGQTVTLRCDPISGHDNLYWYRRVMGKEIKFLLHFVKESKQDESGMPNNRFLAERTGGTYSTLKVQPAELEDSGVYFCASTLLAGGSYNEQFFGPGTRLTVL.

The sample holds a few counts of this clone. CDR3 sequence reads: CASSESFGANVLTF. In nucleotides, the CDR3 is TGCGCCAGCAGTGAGTCTTTTGGGGCCAACGTCCTGACTTTC. The rearrangement links TRBV10-1 to TRBJ2-6; D uncertain. V gave up 0 bases and J gave up 3 bases, with 3 bases separating them. The germline gives CDR1 WNHNN, CDR2 SYGVQD (reference sequence). This CDR3 is built from 14 residues.

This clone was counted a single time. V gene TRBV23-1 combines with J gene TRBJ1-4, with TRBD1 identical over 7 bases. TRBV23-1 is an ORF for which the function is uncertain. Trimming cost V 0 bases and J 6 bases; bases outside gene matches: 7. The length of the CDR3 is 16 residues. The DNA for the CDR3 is TGCGCCAGCAGTCAATCGGTCTCAGGGGGACATGAAAAACTGTTTTTT. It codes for CASSQSVSGGHEKLFF.

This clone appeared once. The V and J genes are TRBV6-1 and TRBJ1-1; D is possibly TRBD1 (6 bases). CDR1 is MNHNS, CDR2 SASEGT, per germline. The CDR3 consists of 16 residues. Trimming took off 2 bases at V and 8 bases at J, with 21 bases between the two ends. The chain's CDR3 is CASSERGAAMLSEAFF. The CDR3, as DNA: TGTGCCAGCAGTGAAAGGGGGGCGGCTATGCTTTCCGAAGCTTTCTTT.

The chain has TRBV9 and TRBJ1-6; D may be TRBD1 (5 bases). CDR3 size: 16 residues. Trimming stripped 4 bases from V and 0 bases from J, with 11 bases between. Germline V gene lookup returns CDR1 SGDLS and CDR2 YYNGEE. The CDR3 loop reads CASSPVGDSYNSPLHF. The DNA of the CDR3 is TGTGCCAGCAGCCCCGTGGGGGACTCCTATAATTCACCCCTCCACTTT.

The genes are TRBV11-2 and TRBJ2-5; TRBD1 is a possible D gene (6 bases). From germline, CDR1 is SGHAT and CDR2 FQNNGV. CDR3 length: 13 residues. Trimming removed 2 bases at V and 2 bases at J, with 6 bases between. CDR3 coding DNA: TGTGCCAGCAGCTTAAGGGGGCAAGAGACCCAGTACTTC. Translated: CASSLRGQETQYF.